This T cell receptor (beta chain) was captured by sequencing in a study of blood T cell repertoires in COVID-19. Study background: PBMCs, B-cell-depleted T cells, or T cells provided the cDNA or gDNA that made up the material.

Clones were sequenced by immunoSEQ multiplex PCR, and TCRdb holds only the in-frame ones, with some missing. Found here are roughly 250,000 clones, more than 85% of them singletons; the top ten hold around 2.6%. The sample consisted of peripheral blood. This TCR was sampled from a person under 30 with COVID-19, enrolled during active disease.

The chain's CDR3 is CASSVSGSPYNEQFF. The CDR3, as DNA: TGTGCCAGCAGCGTCAGCGGGAGCCCCTACAATGAGCAGTTCTTC. The genes are TRBV7-6 and TRBJ2-1, with 8 bases matching TRBD2. This CDR3 is built from 15 residues. Germline assignment: CDR1 SGHVS and CDR2 FNYEAQ. Trimming at V came to 5 bases and at J to 2 bases, leaving 5 bases not matched to a gene.